These T cell receptor beta chains were read from a single sample in a study of graft-versus-host responses after intestinal transplantation. Which antigens these TCRs recognize remains unknown. Sequenced by immunoSEQ multiplex PCR; TCRdb stores in-frame clones only, minus some. The table has approximately 50,000 clones, approximately 88% seen once. The material sequenced was unstimulated CD4+ T cells sorted from spleen or lymph node cells, taken before transplant. These receptor sequences come from a human donor who was the organ donor for an intestinal transplant. Each CDR3 is given with its conserved first and last residue. D genes are given only for firm matches. Some rows have no size entry. The others give once, few or many, or a class for an expanded clone.

J | D | length | size | V | CDR3 | DNA
TRBJ1-1 | NA | 14 | NA | TRBV11-3 | CASSLDPGDPEAFF | TGTGCCAGCAGCTTAGACCCGGGGGACCCCGAAGCTTTCTTT
TRBJ1-5 | TRBD1 | 15 | NA | TRBV10-3 | CAISQTGGGNQPQHF | TGTGCCATCAGTCAGACAGGGGGAGGGAATCAGCCCCAGCATTTT
TRBJ1-2 | NA | 14 | NA | TRBV25-1 | CASSVDRSSYGYTF | TGTGCCAGCAGTGTTGACAGGAGCTCCTATGGCTACACCTTC
TRBJ2-5 | NA | 12 | NA | TRBV2 | CASNILQETQYF | TGTGCCAGCAATATACTGCAAGAGACCCAGTACTTC
TRBJ2-5 | TRBD1 | 13 | NA | TRBV29-1 | CSVRQGARETQYF | TGCAGCGTCAGACAGGGGGCTAGGGAGACCCAGTACTTC
TRBJ2-7 | NA | 15 | NA | TRBV4-1 | CASSQAQGFGYEQYF | TGCGCCAGCAGCCAGGCCCAGGGATTCGGCTACGAGCAGTACTTC
TRBJ2-7 | NA | 14 | NA | TRBV27 | CASICAPSSYEQYF | TGTGCCAGTATTTGCGCCCCGAGCTCCTACGAGCAGTACTTC
TRBJ2-1 | NA | 15 | NA | TRBV9 | CASSPQGTFYNEQFF | TGTGCCAGCAGCCCACAGGGAACTTTCTACAATGAGCAGTTCTTC
TRBJ1-1 | TRBD1 | 13 | NA | TRBV5-4 | CASRPDRANEAFF | TGTGCCAGCAGGCCCGACAGGGCCAATGAAGCTTTCTTT
TRBJ1-2 | TRBD1 | 15 | NA | TRBV7-2 | CASSLWGQGAGGYTF | TGTGCCAGCAGCTTATGGGGACAGGGGGCTGGGGGCTACACCTTC
TRBJ1-1 | TRBD1 | 17 | once | TRBV10-1 | CASSETGQGKGIAEAFF | TGCGCCAGCAGTGAGACGGGACAGGGAAAAGGGATCGCTGAAGCTTTCTTT
TRBJ1-2 | NA | 16 | NA | TRBV7-2 | CASSPTPGRLYYGYTF | TGTGCCAGCAGCCCCACCCCGGGACGCCTTTACTATGGCTACACCTTC
TRBJ2-2 | TRBD1 | 15 | NA | TRBV7-2 | CASSLGQGVNGELFF | TGTGCCAGCAGCTTAGGACAGGGGGTAAACGGGGAGCTGTTTTTT
TRBJ2-5 | NA | 15 | NA | TRBV2 | CASSESGTGLETQYF | TGTGCCAGCAGTGAAAGCGGAACCGGACTCGAGACCCAGTACTTC
TRBJ2-2 | TRBD2 | 14 | NA | TRBV19 | CASRAAGLTGELFF | TGTGCCAGTAGGGCAGCGGGGCTCACCGGGGAGCTGTTTTTT
TRBJ2-7 | TRBD1 | 15 | NA | TRBV2 | CASSDSGTGTYEQYF | TGTGCCAGCAGTGATTCCGGGACAGGCACCTACGAGCAGTACTTC
TRBJ2-1 | NA | 16 | NA | TRBV4-1 | CASSQDRFSSYNEQFF | TGCGCCAGCAGCCAAGATCGCTTTAGCTCCTACAATGAGCAGTTCTTC
TRBJ1-2 | NA | 13 | NA | TRBV6-5 | CASSEQPFYGYTF | TGTGCCAGCAGCGAACAGCCTTTCTATGGCTACACCTTC
TRBJ2-1 | NA | 12 | NA | TRBV30 | CAWSVLYNEQFF | TGTGCCTGGAGTGTACTTTACAATGAGCAGTTCTTC
TRBJ1-6 | TRBD1 | 16 | NA | TRBV4-2 | CASSTDDRGPYSPLHF | TGTGCCAGCAGCACTGACGACAGGGGGCCGTATTCACCCCTCCACTTT
TRBJ2-7 | NA | 15 | NA | TRBV29-1 | CSVVIRGKTTYEQYF | TGCAGCGTTGTAATCCGGGGGAAGACTACCTACGAGCAGTACTTC
TRBJ2-7 | TRBD2 | 15 | NA | TRBV5-1 | CASSWTSGRGYEQYF | TGCGCCAGCAGCTGGACTAGCGGGAGGGGCTACGAGCAGTACTTC
TRBJ2-1 | NA | 14 | NA | TRBV27 | CASSFLTSYNEQFF | TGTGCCAGCAGTTTCTTGACATCTTACAATGAGCAGTTCTTC
TRBJ2-7 | TRBD2 | 16 | NA | TRBV6-5 | CASSYSGTSGAYEQYF | TGTGCCAGCAGTTACTCTGGGACTAGCGGGGCCTACGAGCAGTACTTC
TRBJ2-2 | NA | 15 | NA | TRBV19 | CASSQTGRRTGELFF | TGTGCCAGTAGCCAGACAGGAAGGCGAACCGGGGAGCTGTTTTTT
TRBJ1-2 | NA | 14 | NA | TRBV7-2 | CASSLGGANYGYTF | TGTGCCAGCAGCTTAGGGGGCGCTAACTATGGCTACACCTTC
TRBJ1-3 | NA | 15 | NA | TRBV14 | CASSLDPKTGNTIYF | TGTGCCAGCAGCCTCGACCCGAAGACTGGAAACACCATATATTTT
TRBJ2-5 | NA | 12 | once | TRBV10-3 | CAISDFSETQYF | TGTGCCATCAGTGATTTCTCGGAGACCCAGTACTTC
TRBJ1-1 | NA | 17 | once | TRBV27 | CASSLTRWGHMNTEAFF | TGTGCCAGCAGTTTAACCCGTTGGGGCCATATGAACACTGAAGCTTTCTTT
TRBJ2-3 | TRBD2 | 18 | few | TRBV5-6 | CASSLLIVSSGSTDTQYF | TGTGCCAGCAGCTTGCTAATTGTGTCTAGCGGGAGCACAGATACGCAGTATTTT
TRBJ2-2 | TRBD1 | 13 | NA | TRBV19 | CASSAGGTGELFF | TGTGCCAGTAGTGCAGGGGGCACCGGGGAGCTGTTTTTT
TRBJ1-1 | TRBD1 | 15 | NA | TRBV5-6 | CASSPGQGMNTEAFF | TGTGCCAGCAGCCCAGGACAGGGGATGAACACTGAAGCTTTCTTT
TRBJ2-5 | TRBD2 | 18 | few | TRBV11-3 | CASSQTSGGALGQETQYF | TGTGCCAGCAGCCAAACTAGCGGGGGGGCTTTGGGGCAAGAGACCCAGTACTTC
TRBJ2-5 | NA | 15 | few | TRBV7-2 | CASSLTGGGQETQYF | TGTGCCAGCAGCTTAACTGGTGGGGGTCAAGAGACCCAGTACTTC
TRBJ2-7 | NA | 11 | NA | TRBV11-2 | CASSSYYEQYF | TGTGCCAGCAGTTCTTACTACGAGCAGTACTTC
TRBJ1-2 | NA | 15 | NA | TRBV27 | CASSFSWGERYGYTF | TGTGCCAGCAGTTTCTCTTGGGGGGAAAGGTATGGCTACACCTTC
TRBJ2-5 | NA | 16 | once | TRBV11-2 | CASSLGSISGQETQYF | TGTGCCAGCAGCTTAGGATCGATTAGCGGTCAAGAGACCCAGTACTTC
TRBJ1-2 | NA | 14 | NA | TRBV5-6 | CASSIRGGSRGYTF | TGTGCCAGCAGCATAAGGGGGGGCTCGCGCGGCTACACCTTC
TRBJ2-1 | NA | 15 | NA | TRBV27 | CASSLFRGGRGEQFF | TGTGCCAGCAGTTTGTTCAGGGGAGGAAGGGGTGAGCAGTTCTTC
TRBJ2-7 | NA | 13 | NA | TRBV2 | CASSSGWTYEQYF | TGTGCCAGCAGTAGCGGGTGGACCTACGAGCAGTACTTC
TRBJ1-2 | NA | 14 | NA | TRBV6-1 | CASSETATNYGYTF | TGTGCCAGCAGTGAAACGGCTACTAACTATGGCTACACCTTC
TRBJ2-3 | TRBD2 | 14 | NA | TRBV19 | CATRLAGGTDTQYF | TGTGCCACCCGACTAGCGGGAGGGACAGATACGCAGTATTTT
TRBJ2-7 | NA | 14 | NA | TRBV9 | CASSAGRSVYEQYF | TGTGCCAGCAGCGCTGGGCGGAGCGTCTACGAGCAGTACTTC
TRBJ1-6 | NA | 17 | NA | TRBV4-1 | CASSQDQGSTYNSPLHF | TGCGCCAGCAGCCAAGATCAGGGTTCAACCTATAATTCACCCCTCCACTTT
TRBJ1-2 | TRBD1 | 15 | NA | TRBV6-5 | CASKKTGGEVYGYTF | TGTGCCAGCAAGAAAACAGGGGGAGAAGTCTATGGCTACACCTTC
TRBJ1-1 | NA | 13 | NA | TRBV6-1 | CASRTTVNTEAFF | TGTGCCAGCAGGACTACTGTGAACACTGAAGCTTTCTTT
TRBJ2-3 | NA | 13 | NA | TRBV2 | CASRDSPGDTQYF | TGTGCCAGCCGGGACTCCCCTGGAGATACGCAGTATTTT
TRBJ2-5 | NA | 14 | NA | TRBV2 | CASSEGTRQETQYF | TGTGCCAGCAGTGAAGGGACCCGCCAAGAGACCCAGTACTTC
TRBJ2-3 | TRBD1 | 16 | NA | TRBV5-1 | CASSQDRGRDTDTQYF | TGCGCCAGCAGCCAAGACAGGGGGCGCGACACAGATACGCAGTATTTT
TRBJ2-1 | NA | 10 | NA | TRBV20-1 | CSAQIAEQFF | TGCAGCGCGCAGATCGCTGAGCAGTTCTTC
TRBJ1-5 | TRBD1 | 15 | NA | TRBV6-5 | CASRPNRDRRQPQHF | TGTGCCAGCAGACCGAATCGGGACAGACGACAGCCCCAGCATTTT
TRBJ2-3 | NA | 14 | NA | TRBV19 | CASSIQSYGDTQYF | TGTGCCAGTAGTATACAAAGTTACGGGGATACGCAGTATTTT
TRBJ2-3 | NA | 11 | NA | TRBV28 | CASRGTDTQYF | TGTGCCAGCAGGGGCACAGATACGCAGTATTTT